This T cell receptor (beta chain) comes out of a study of blood T cell repertoires in COVID-19. Study-level information: The United States, Italy and Spain supplied acute and convalescent COVID-19 samples.

Original processing methods: Nucleated cell counts were estimated from reference gene primer amplification. The protocol was immunoSEQ multiplex PCR, while the TCRdb copy is restricted to in-frame clones and leaves out a portion. D and trimming were read from the DNA, whereas the V and J calls and clone size are those reported in that table. The sample lists 140,000 to 150,000 clones; around 83% were seen once. V trimming: 2 bases; J trimming: 9 bases; junction bases outside the gene matches: 2. CDR3 size: 12 residues. Germline V gene lookup returns CDR1 SGHDT and CDR2 YYEEEE. Participant age was about 18 to 100 years, and participants resided in about two dozen US areas.

This receptor was identified in a woman aged 50 to 65 who had been exposed to COVID-19. The gene calls are TRBV5-6 and TRBJ2-1, with 7 bases identical to TRBD2. Sequencing used PBMCs or T cells enriched from blood (not recorded which). As DNA, the CDR3 is TGTGCCAGCAGCTTCCCTAGCGGTGAGCAGTTCTTC. It yields the protein CASSFPSGEQFF.